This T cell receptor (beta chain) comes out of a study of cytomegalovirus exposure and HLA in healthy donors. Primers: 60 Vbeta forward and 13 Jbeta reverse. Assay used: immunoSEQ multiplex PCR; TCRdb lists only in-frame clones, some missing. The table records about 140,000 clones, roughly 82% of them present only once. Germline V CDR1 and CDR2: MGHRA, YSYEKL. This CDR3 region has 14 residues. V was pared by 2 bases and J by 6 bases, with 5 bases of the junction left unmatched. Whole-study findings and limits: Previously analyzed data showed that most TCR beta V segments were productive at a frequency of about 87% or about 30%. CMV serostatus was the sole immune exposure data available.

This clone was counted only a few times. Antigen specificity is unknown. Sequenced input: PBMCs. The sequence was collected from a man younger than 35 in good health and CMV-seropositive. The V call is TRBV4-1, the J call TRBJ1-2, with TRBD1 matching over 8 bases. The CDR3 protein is CASSQLQGVDGYTF. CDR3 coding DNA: TGCGCCAGCAGCCAATTACAGGGGGTCGATGGCTACACCTTC.